The 14 T cell receptor beta chains below were found in one sample sequenced in a study of OX40 agonist ivuxolimab in advanced cancers. Profiling relied on immunoSEQ multiplex PCR, and the TCRdb table lists in-frame clones only, not all of them. The top ten hold more than 1.2% of the sample, which has over 95,000 clones, about four fifths seen once. Sequenced here: CD4+ or CD8+ T cells sorted from blood, sampled in a trial of the OX40 agonist ivuxolimab. The origin of the receptors is an adult with an advanced solid tumor such as melanoma, head and neck, liver or kidney cancer.

This rearrangement joins TRBV7-3 to TRBJ2-2; TRBD2 agrees at 11 bases. From germline, CDR1 is SGHTA and CDR2 FQGTGA. The J segment lost 2 bases and the V segment lost 4 bases, leaving 15 bases of the junction unmatched. CDR3 length equals 20 residues. In DNA form, the CDR3 reads TGTGCCAGCAGCTCCTTGCGGGCTAGCGGGGGGTACTATAACACCGGGGAGCTGTTTTTT. Amino acid sequence: CASSSLRASGGYYNTGELFF.

The genes are TRBV6-5 and TRBJ2-1; 11 bases line up with TRBD2. Germline V CDR1 and CDR2: MNHEY, SVGAGI. Trimming removed 0 bases from V and 7 bases from J; junction bases left unmatched: 2. The CDR3 is 15 residues long. This CDR3 reads CASSYSTSGDNEQFF. CDR3 in DNA: TGTGCCAGCAGTTACTCGACTAGCGGGGATAATGAGCAGTTCTTC.

This rearrangement joins TRBV7-2 to TRBJ1-1; no firm D call. Germline assignment: CDR1 SGHTA and CDR2 FQGNSA. V lost 1 base and J lost 3, with 6 bases in between. CDR3 length: 13 amino acids. The CDR3 coding sequence is TGTGCCAGCAGCTTAGTTACCGACACTGAAGCTTTCTTT. Protein product: CASSLVTDTEAFF.

The genes are TRBV27 and TRBJ1-6; D not resolved. Germline assignment: CDR1 MNHEY and CDR2 SMNVEV (reference sequence). This CDR3 region has 14 residues. V shed 2 bases and J shed 0 bases, with 2 bases lying between them. The CDR3 spells CASSLSSYNSPLHF. The CDR3 DNA is TGTGCCAGCAGTTTAAGCTCCTATAATTCACCCCTCCACTTT.

CDR3 protein: CASSSLLGVTEAFF. Here the CDR3 DNA reads TGTGCCAGCAGTTCGCTTTTGGGGGTCACTGAAGCTTTCTTT. The rearrangement links TRBV27 to TRBJ1-1, with a tentative D call TRBD1 (5 bases). CDR1 is MNHEY and CDR2 is SMNVEV in the germline V gene (reference sequence). This CDR3 contains 14 residues. Trimming took off 4 bases at V and 4 bases at J, with 13 bases between the two ends.

The V call is TRBV7-6, the J call TRBJ2-1; D gene uncertain. The CDR3 is made up of 12 amino acids. The ends were cut back, 5 bases at V and 4 bases at J, with 6 bases in the middle. The germline gives CDR1 SGHVS, CDR2 FNYEAQ. The CDR3 region is CASSPYYNEQFF. DNA of the CDR3: TGTGCCAGCAGCCCTTATTACAATGAGCAGTTCTTC.

V is TRBV4-3 and J is TRBJ1-1; 10 bases fit TRBD1. The germline V gene encodes CDR1 LGHNA and CDR2 YSLEER. V was clipped by 3 bases and J by 5 bases; unmatched bases: 9. The CDR3 extends over 16 amino acids. CDR3 residues: CASSHGRDRGLTEAFF. CDR3 coding DNA: TGCGCCAGCAGCCATGGCCGGGACAGGGGATTGACTGAAGCTTTCTTT.

The chain has TRBV5-5 and TRBJ2-2; D gene ambiguous. V lost 3 bases, J lost 10 bases, and 19 bases lay in between. The germline V gene has CDR1 SGHKS and CDR2 YYEKEE (reference sequence). The CDR3 is 15 amino acids. The CDR3 coding sequence is TGTGCCAGCAGCTCCCTGGCAGGAAGAAATATGGAGCTGTTTTTT. Its translation is CASSSLAGRNMELFF.

The genes are TRBV11-2 and TRBJ1-5; tentative D call: TRBD1 (5 bases). This CDR3 comprises 14 residues. CDR1 SGHAT and CDR2 FQNNGV come from the germline V gene. Trimming removed 3 bases at V and 3 bases at J, with 9 bases between. CDR3 amino acids: CASSFGGSNQPQHF. The DNA of the CDR3 is TGTGCCAGCAGCTTCGGGGGATCCAATCAGCCCCAGCATTTT.

This clone was seen a handful of times. J is TRBJ1-1 and V is TRBV7-3; the D is unclear. The V end was cut by 5 bases, the J end by 1 base, with 8 bases between. CDR1 and CDR2 (germline): SGHTA, FQGTGA. The CDR3 is 13 amino acids. The CDR3: CASSPAGNTEAFF. The CDR3 DNA sequence: TGTGCCAGCAGCCCCGCGGGGAACACTGAAGCTTTCTTT.

The chain has TRBV18 and TRBJ1-2; D not certain. Per the germline V gene, CDR1 is KGHSH and CDR2 is LQKENI. The CDR3 sequence is 13 residues long. V lost 3 bases, J lost 4 bases, and 9 bases lay in between. CDR3 DNA: TGTGCCAGCTCACCGAAGGACCGCTATGGCTACACCTTC. Residues: CASSPKDRYGYTF.

The chain employs TRBV6-6 and TRBJ1-2; no firm D call. Germline V CDR1 and CDR2: MNHNY, SVGAGI (reference sequence). This CDR3 comprises 12 residues. V lost 0 bases and J 8 bases, leaving 7 bases between the germline ends. This CDR3 reads CASSYSIGGYTF. As DNA, the CDR3 is TGTGCCAGCAGTTACTCGATCGGCGGCTACACCTTC.

CDR3 coding DNA: TGTGCCTGGAGAGGAGGAGGTGATCAGCCCCAGCATTTT. Translated: CAWRGGGDQPQHF. The chain carries TRBV30 and TRBJ1-5, with D hard to call. The germline CDR1 and CDR2 sequences are GTSNPN and SVGIG (reference sequence). This CDR3 has 13 residues. Trimming shortened V by 3 bases and J by 5 bases, and 11 bases separated the two germline ends.

V and J are TRBV7-2 and TRBJ2-1; D could derive from TRBD1 or TRBD2 (5 bases each). Trimming removed 5 bases from V and 7 bases from J, with 18 bases in between. The CDR3 covers 15 residues. Germline CDR1 reads SGHTA; CDR2 reads FQGNSA. For the CDR3, the DNA is TGTGCCAGCAGCCCGAATGGGGACCCCTTGAATGAGCAGTTCTTC. Its translation: CASSPNGDPLNEQFF.